These T cell receptor beta chains were read from a single sample in a study of blood T cell repertoires in COVID-19. Produced via immunoSEQ multiplex PCR; TCRdb's table is partial and in-frame only. The data hold around 250,000 clones, with 88% observed a single time. Sequencing input: peripheral blood. The receptors were sampled from a human donor in a cohort sampled during active COVID-19. Both conserved end residues are trimmed from each CDR3. The D gene is left open where the match is weak.

v_gene: TRBV27
d_gene: TRBD1
CDR3aa: ASSAGTGPYEQY

v_gene: TRBV19
d_gene: TRBD1
CDR3aa: ASSIGDRVGEQY

v_gene: TRBV19
d_gene: TRBD1
CDR3aa: ASSIGQGSSYNSPLH

v_gene: TRBV7-6
d_gene: TRBD1
CDR3aa: ASSLARTGGLGFTEAF

v_gene: TRBV4-3
d_gene: TRBD1
CDR3aa: ASSQDGQGRGETQY

v_gene: TRBV30
d_gene: -
CDR3aa: AWNWYRGQF

v_gene: TRBV7-8
d_gene: TRBD2
CDR3aa: ASSPLLAGGVLPTYEQY

v_gene: TRBV29-1
d_gene: TRBD2
CDR3aa: SVSRLAGQYEQY

v_gene: TRBV7-8
d_gene: TRBD1
CDR3aa: ASSARTGNYGYT

v_gene: TRBV14
d_gene: -
CDR3aa: ASSQGPGNRPTSSYEQY

v_gene: TRBV5-1
d_gene: -
CDR3aa: ASSSLAVNTEAF

v_gene: TRBV7-8
d_gene: -
CDR3aa: ASSSMGAGSGNTIY

v_gene: TRBV5-4
d_gene: TRBD2
CDR3aa: ASRNGTRTANTQY

v_gene: TRBV6-1
d_gene: -
CDR3aa: ASSDGGVIMNTEAF

v_gene: TRBV9
d_gene: -
CDR3aa: ASSRDPDVGGYT

v_gene: TRBV4-3
d_gene: TRBD2
CDR3aa: ASSQGTSGGTGEQF

v_gene: TRBV9
d_gene: TRBD1
CDR3aa: ASSVGQGGYEQY

v_gene: TRBV5-6
d_gene: -
CDR3aa: ASSTGRLRGVPNEKLF

v_gene: TRBV7-7
d_gene: -
CDR3aa: ASPGPVSREQY

v_gene: TRBV5-1
d_gene: -
CDR3aa: ASSSSGERGPNYGYT

v_gene: TRBV27
d_gene: -
CDR3aa: ASRKWPPGFGSGYT

v_gene: TRBV24-1
d_gene: -
CDR3aa: ATSDLRGGNTGELF

v_gene: TRBV18
d_gene: -
CDR3aa: ASSPARHTDTQY

v_gene: TRBV20-1
d_gene: -
CDR3aa: SAPLVREAF

v_gene: TRBV6-2/TRBV6-3
d_gene: -
CDR3aa: ASSYSGSGTQRKLF

v_gene: TRBV19
d_gene: -
CDR3aa: ASTFRGLNEKLF

v_gene: TRBV6-6
d_gene: TRBD1
CDR3aa: ASSQTLTGAGVRAQH

v_gene: TRBV6-2/TRBV6-3
d_gene: -
CDR3aa: ASSPHSTRVETQY

v_gene: TRBV11-2
d_gene: -
CDR3aa: ASSFQGMEGNTIY

v_gene: TRBV12-3/TRBV12-4
d_gene: TRBD1
CDR3aa: ASSSTGGWGSF

v_gene: TRBV29-1
d_gene: -
CDR3aa: SVESRGDTEAF

v_gene: TRBV3-1/TRBV3-2
d_gene: -
CDR3aa: ASSQGQVYSSGNTIY

v_gene: TRBV19
d_gene: -
CDR3aa: ASTPTYSGFLYNEQF